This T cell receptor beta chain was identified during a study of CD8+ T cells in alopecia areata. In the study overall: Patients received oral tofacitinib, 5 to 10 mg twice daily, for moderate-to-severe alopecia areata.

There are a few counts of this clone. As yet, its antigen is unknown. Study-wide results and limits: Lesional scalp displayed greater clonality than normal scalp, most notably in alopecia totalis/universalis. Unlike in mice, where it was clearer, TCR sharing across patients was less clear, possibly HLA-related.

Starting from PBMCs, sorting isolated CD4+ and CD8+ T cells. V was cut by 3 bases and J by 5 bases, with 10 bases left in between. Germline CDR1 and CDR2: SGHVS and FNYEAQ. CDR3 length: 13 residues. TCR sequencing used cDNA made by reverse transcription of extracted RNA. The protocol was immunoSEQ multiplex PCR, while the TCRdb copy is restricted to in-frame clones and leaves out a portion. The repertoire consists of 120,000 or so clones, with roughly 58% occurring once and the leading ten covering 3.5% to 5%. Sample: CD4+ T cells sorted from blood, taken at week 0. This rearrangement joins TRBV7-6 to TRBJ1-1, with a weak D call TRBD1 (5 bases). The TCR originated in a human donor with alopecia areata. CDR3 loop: CASSLGLGTEAFF. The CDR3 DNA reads TGTGCCAGCAGCTTGGGACTCGGAACTGAAGCTTTCTTT.